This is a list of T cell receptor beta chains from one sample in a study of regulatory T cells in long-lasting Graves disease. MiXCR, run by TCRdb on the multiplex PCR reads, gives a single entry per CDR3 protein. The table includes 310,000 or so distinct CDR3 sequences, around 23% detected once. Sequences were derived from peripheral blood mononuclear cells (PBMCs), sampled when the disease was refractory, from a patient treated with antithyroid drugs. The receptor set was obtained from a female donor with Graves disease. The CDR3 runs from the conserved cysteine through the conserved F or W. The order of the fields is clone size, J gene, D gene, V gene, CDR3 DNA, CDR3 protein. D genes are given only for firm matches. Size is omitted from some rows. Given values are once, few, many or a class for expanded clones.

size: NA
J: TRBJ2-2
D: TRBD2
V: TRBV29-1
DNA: TGCAGCGCCTTGACTAGCGGGAACACCGGGGAGCTGTTTTTT
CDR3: CSALTSGNTGELFF

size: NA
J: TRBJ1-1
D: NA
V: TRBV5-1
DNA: TGCGCCAGCAGCTCGGACAGCCCGAACACTGAAGCTTTCTTT
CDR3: CASSSDSPNTEAFF

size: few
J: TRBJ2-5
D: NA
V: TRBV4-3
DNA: TGCGCCAGCAGCCAAGACAGGGGTGGAGAGACCCAGTACTTC
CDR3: CASSQDRGGETQYF

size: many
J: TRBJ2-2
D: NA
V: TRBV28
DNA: TGTGCCAGCAGTTATCGGTGGGACACCGGGGAGCTGTTTTTT
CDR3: CASSYRWDTGELFF

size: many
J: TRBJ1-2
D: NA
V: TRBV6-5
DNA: TGTGCCAGCAGTTACGGTGGTGCTGGCTACACCTTC
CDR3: CASSYGGAGYTF

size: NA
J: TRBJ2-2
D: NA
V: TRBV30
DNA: TGTGCCTGGAGTCGGGGGATGGGGACCGGGGAGCTGTTTTTT
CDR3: CAWSRGMGTGELFF

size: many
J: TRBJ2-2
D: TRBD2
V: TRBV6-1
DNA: TGTGCCAGCAGTGGAATAGCGGGAGAAGACACCGGGGAGCTGTTTTTT
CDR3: CASSGIAGEDTGELFF

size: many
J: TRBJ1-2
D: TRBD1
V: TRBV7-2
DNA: TGTGCCAGCAGCCTACAGGGGCTTGGCTACACCTTC
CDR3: CASSLQGLGYTF

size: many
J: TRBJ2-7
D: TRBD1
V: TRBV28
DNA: TGTGCCAGCAGTTTGGTGGGACAGGGGGACTACGAGCAGTACTTC
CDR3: CASSLVGQGDYEQYF

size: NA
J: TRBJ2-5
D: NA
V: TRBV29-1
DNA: TGCAGCGTTGTCGGTAGGGAGACCCAGTACTTC
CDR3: CSVVGRETQYF

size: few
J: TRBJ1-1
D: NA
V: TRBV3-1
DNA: TGTGCCAGCAGCCCCCGCAGAGGGGGATGGACTGAAGCTTTCTTT
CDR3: CASSPRRGGWTEAFF

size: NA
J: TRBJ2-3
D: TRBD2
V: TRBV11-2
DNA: TGTGCCAGCAGCTTCGGACTAGCGGGAGTCTCGCGGACGCAGTATTTT
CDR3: CASSFGLAGVSRTQYF

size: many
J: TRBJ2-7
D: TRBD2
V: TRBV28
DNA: TGTGCCAGCAGATCGGGACTAGCTAATTACGAGCAGTACTTC
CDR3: CASRSGLANYEQYF

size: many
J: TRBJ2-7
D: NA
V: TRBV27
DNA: TGTGCCAGCGGGGGAGACGAGCAGTACTTC
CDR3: CASGGDEQYF

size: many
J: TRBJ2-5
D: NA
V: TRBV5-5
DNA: TGTGCCAGCAGGACATTCTACCAAGAGACCCAGTACTTC
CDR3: CASRTFYQETQYF

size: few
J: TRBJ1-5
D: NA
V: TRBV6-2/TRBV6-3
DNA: TGTGCCAGCAGTTACGTGGCTTTCAATCAGCCCCAGCATTTT
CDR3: CASSYVAFNQPQHF

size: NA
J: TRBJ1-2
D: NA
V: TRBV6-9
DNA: TGTGCCAGCAGTTACCAGCCCGGCGGGGGCTACACCTTC
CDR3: CASSYQPGGGYTF

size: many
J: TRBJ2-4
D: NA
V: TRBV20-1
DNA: TGCAGTGCTAGCCCCTATGGCGGCTTGGCCAAAAACATTCAGTACTTC
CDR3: CSASPYGGLAKNIQYF

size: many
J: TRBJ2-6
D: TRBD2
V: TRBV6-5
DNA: TGTGCCAGCAGTTACAGCGGGGGGTCTGGGGCCAACGTCCTGACTTTC
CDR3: CASSYSGGSGANVLTF

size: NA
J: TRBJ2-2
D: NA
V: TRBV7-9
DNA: TGTGCCAGCAGCTTAGGTAGCCCCTCGAACACCGGGGAGCTGTTTTTT
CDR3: CASSLGSPSNTGELFF

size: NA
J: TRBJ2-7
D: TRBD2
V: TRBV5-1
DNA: TGCGCCAGCAGTTCCGGCGGGGGGGCCTACGAGCAGTACTTC
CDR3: CASSSGGGAYEQYF

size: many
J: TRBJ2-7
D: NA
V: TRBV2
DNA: TGTGCCAGCAGTGAAGTCGCAGGGCCCTACGAGCAGTACTTC
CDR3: CASSEVAGPYEQYF

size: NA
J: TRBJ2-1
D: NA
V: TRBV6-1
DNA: TGTGCCAGCAACGGCAGGGGACGTAATGAGCAGTTCTTC
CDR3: CASNGRGRNEQFF

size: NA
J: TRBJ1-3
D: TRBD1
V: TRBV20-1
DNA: TGCAGTGCCACTCCCGTCCGGGACAGCGGAAACACCATATATTTT
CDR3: CSATPVRDSGNTIYF

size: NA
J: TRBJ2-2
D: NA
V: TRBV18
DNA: TGTGCCAGCTCACCGGCGGGAACCGGGGAGCTGTTTTTT
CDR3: CASSPAGTGELFF